The 6 T cell receptor beta chains in this list originate from one sample, sequenced in a study of PD-1 blockade in classical Hodgkin lymphoma. Sequenced by immunoSEQ multiplex PCR; TCRdb stores in-frame clones only, minus some. The sample holds tens of thousands of clones, about 77% seen once. Relapses following autologous stem cell transplantation were seen in all patients, with brentuximab vedotin exposure varying. The source was peripheral blood mononuclear cells (PBMCs), collected at baseline. The receptors originated from a human donor with classical Hodgkin lymphoma.

The chain links TRBV9 to TRBJ2-5; D ambiguous. V was pared by 3 bases and J by 1 base, with 10 bases between. The CDR3 runs 14 residues. Germline loops: CDR1 SGDLS, CDR2 YYNGEE. CDR3 bases: TGTGCCAGCAGCGGGAGTGCCCCCCAAGAGACCCAGTACTTC. Translating it yields CASSGSAPQETQYF.

The J gene is TRBJ1-1, the V gene TRBV19, with a weak D call TRBD1 (6 bases). This CDR3 comprises 12 residues. The germline gives CDR1 LNHDA, CDR2 SQIVND (reference sequence). V lost 9 bases to trimming and J lost 1 base, with 9 bases between them. The DNA for the CDR3 is TGTGCCAGCCGGGACACGAACACTGAAGCTTTCTTT. Its protein is CASRDTNTEAFF.

The chain uses TRBV30 and TRBJ2-7; weak D call: TRBD1 (6 bases). CDR1 is GTSNPN, CDR2 SVGIG, per germline (reference sequence). The ends were cut back, 3 bases at V and 6 bases at J, with 15 bases in the middle. The CDR3 has 13 residues. The CDR3 nucleotides are TGTGCCTGGAGGAGTTATGGGGGCAGCGAGCAGTACTTC. It codes for CAWRSYGGSEQYF.

This clone appeared a few times. J is TRBJ2-7 and V is TRBV2; D not resolved. Germline V lookup: CDR1 SNHLY, CDR2 FYNNEI. The V end lost 3 bases, the J end lost 4 bases, and 13 bases lay between the germline ends. CDR3 size: 14 residues. The CDR3 DNA sequence: TGTGCCAGCAGTGACCGCAGGTGGATGTACGAGCAGTACTTC. Protein product: CASSDRRWMYEQYF. The complete variable domain, with remaining parts taken from reference TRBV2 and TRBJ2-7, reads EPEVTQTPSHQVTQMGQEVILRCVPISNHLYFYWYRQILGQKVEFLVSFYNNEISEKSEIFDDQFSVERPDGSNFTLKIRSTKLEDSAMYFCASSDRRWMYEQYFGPGTRLTVT.

The chain is built from TRBV6-5 and TRBJ2-1, with D possibly TRBD2 on 6 matching bases. This CDR3 spans 13 amino acids. CDR1 and CDR2 from the germline V gene are MNHEY and SVGAGI. The V end lost 8 bases, the J end lost 2 bases, and 10 bases lay between the germline ends. DNA of the CDR3: TGTGCCAGCGGAGGGATGACCTACAATGAGCAGTTCTTC. This codes for CASGGMTYNEQFF.

This rearrangement joins TRBV6-5 to TRBJ1-2, with D perhaps matching TRBD1 (6 bases). Per the germline V gene, CDR1 is MNHEY and CDR2 is SVGAGI. Trimming removed 6 bases at V and 6 bases at J, with 20 bases between. The CDR3 sequence is 15 residues long. CDR3: CASRNSPGGLDGYTF. The CDR3 DNA reads TGTGCCAGCAGAAACTCCCCGGGGGGGCTGGATGGCTACACCTTC.